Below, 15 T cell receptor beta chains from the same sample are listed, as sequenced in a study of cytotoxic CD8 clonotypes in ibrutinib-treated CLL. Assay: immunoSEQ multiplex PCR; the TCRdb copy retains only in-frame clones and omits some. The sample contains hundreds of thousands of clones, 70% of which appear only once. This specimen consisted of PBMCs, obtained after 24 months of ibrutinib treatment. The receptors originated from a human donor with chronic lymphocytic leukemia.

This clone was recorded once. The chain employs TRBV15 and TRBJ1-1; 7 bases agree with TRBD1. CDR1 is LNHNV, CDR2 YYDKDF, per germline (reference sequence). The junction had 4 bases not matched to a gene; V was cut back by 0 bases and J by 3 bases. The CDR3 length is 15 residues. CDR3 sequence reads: CATSRERQGDTEAFF. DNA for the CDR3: TGTGCCACCAGCAGAGAACGACAGGGTGACACTGAAGCTTTCTTT.

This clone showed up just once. This CDR3 reads CASSLWATGSDPSNQPQHF. The CDR3 DNA is TGTGCCAGCAGCTTATGGGCAACGGGTTCCGACCCTAGCAATCAGCCCCAGCATTTT. V is TRBV7-8 and J is TRBJ1-5, with D unclear. Trimming removed 2 bases from V and 0 bases from J, with 20 bases in between. The CDR3 consists of 19 residues. Looked up from germline, CDR1 is SGHVS and CDR2 is FQNEAQ.

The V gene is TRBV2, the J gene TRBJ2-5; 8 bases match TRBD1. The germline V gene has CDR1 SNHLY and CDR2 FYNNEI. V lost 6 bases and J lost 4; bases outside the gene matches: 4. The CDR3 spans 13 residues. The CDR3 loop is CASRQGAGETQYF. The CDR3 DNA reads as TGTGCCAGCAGGCAGGGGGCGGGAGAGACCCAGTACTTC.

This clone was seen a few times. The CDR3 region is CASSLEQGTHEQYF. The CDR3 region has the DNA TGTGCCAGCAGCTTAGAACAGGGTACCCACGAGCAGTACTTC. The J gene is TRBJ2-7, the V gene TRBV7-2, with TRBD1 as a possible D gene (6 bases). With 1 base removed from V and 5 bases from J, the gap between germline ends came to 12 bases. The CDR3 is 14 amino acids. The V gene's germline CDR1 is SGHTA and CDR2 FQGNSA.

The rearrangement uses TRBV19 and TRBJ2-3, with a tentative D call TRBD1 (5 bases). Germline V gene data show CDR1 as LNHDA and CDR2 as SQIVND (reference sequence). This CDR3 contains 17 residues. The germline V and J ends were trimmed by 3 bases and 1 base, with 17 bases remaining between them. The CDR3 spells CASSILLGARGTDTQYF. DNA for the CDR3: TGTGCCAGTAGTATCCTCCTAGGGGCCCGGGGCACAGATACGCAGTATTTT.

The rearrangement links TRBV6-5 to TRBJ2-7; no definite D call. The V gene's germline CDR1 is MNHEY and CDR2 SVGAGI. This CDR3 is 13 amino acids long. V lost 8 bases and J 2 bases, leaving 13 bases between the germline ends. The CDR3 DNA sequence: TGTGCCAGCGGAGACCCCGGACCCTACGAGCAGTACTTC. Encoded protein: CASGDPGPYEQYF.

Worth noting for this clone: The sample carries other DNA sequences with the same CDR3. The CDR3 sequence: CASSFQGSYEQYF. In nucleotides, the CDR3 is TGTGCCAGCAGTTTCCAGGGCTCCTACGAGCAGTACTTC. The V call is TRBV6-5, the J call TRBJ2-7, with a possible D match to TRBD1 (5 bases). This CDR3 contains 13 residues. CDR1 is MNHEY and CDR2 is SVGAGI in the germline V gene. V lost 4 bases and J 0 bases, leaving 7 bases between the germline ends.

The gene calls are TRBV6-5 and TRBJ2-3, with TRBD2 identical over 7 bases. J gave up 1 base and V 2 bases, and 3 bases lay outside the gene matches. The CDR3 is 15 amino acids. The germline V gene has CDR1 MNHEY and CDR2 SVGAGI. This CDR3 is CASSYGAGGTDTQYF. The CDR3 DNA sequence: TGTGCCAGCAGTTACGGGGCGGGGGGCACAGATACGCAGTATTTT.

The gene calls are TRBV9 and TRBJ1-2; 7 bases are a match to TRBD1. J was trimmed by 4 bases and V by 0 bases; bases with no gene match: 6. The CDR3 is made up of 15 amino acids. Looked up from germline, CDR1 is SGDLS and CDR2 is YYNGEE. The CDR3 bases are TGTGCCAGCAGCGTAGCTGGAGGGGACAGCTATGGCTACACCTTC. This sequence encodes CASSVAGGDSYGYTF. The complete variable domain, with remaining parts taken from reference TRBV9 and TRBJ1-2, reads DSGVTQTPKHLITATGQRVTLRCSPRSGDLSVYWYQQSLDQGLQFLIQYYNGEERAKGNILERFSAQQFPDLHSELNLSSLELGDSALYFCASSVAGGDSYGYTFGSGTRLTVV.

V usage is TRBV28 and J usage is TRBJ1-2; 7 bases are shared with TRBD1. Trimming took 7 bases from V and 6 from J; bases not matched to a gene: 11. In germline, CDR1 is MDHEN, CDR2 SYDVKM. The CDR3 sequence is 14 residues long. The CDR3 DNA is TGTGCCAGCACCCGGGACAGAGGGGGGAATGGCTACACCTTC. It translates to CASTRDRGGNGYTF.

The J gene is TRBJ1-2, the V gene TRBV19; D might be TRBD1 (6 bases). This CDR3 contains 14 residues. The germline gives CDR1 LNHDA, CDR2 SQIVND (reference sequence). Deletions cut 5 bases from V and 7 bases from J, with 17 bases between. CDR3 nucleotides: TGTGCCAGTAGTTCGGGGGGGCGTTACGCTGGCTACACCTTC. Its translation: CASSSGGRYAGYTF.

CDR3 bases: TGTGCCAGCAGCTTAGTGTTCACAGGGGGCGGAGAGACCCAGTACTTC. Amino acids: CASSLVFTGGGETQYF. The J gene is TRBJ2-5, the V gene TRBV7-2; 9 bases line up with TRBD1. V shed 1 base, J shed 4 bases, and the junction held 7 bases outside the gene matches. Germline assignment: CDR1 SGHTA and CDR2 FQGNSA. The CDR3 extends over 16 amino acids.

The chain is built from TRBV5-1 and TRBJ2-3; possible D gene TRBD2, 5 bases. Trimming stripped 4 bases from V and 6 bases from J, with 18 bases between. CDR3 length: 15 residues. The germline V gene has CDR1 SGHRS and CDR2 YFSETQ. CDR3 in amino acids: CASSPWTGAGDTQYF. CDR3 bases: TGCGCCAGCAGCCCGTGGACTGGCGCGGGCGATACGCAGTATTTT.

The CDR3 region is CASSRTPTGKETQYF. The CDR3 DNA is TGTGCCAGCAGTCGGACCCCGACAGGGAAAGAGACCCAGTACTTC. The gene calls are TRBV6-5 and TRBJ2-5, with 7 bases identical to TRBD1. CDR3 length: 15 amino acids. V lost 5 bases to trimming and J lost 3 bases; unmatched junction nucleotides: 9. CDR1 is MNHEY and CDR2 is SVGAGI in the germline V gene.

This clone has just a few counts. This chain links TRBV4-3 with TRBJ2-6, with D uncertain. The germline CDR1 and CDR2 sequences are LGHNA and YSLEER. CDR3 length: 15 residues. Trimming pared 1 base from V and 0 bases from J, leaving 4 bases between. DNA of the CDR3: TGCGCCAGCAGCCAAGTACCCTCTGGGGCCAACGTCCTGACTTTC. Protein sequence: CASSQVPSGANVLTF.